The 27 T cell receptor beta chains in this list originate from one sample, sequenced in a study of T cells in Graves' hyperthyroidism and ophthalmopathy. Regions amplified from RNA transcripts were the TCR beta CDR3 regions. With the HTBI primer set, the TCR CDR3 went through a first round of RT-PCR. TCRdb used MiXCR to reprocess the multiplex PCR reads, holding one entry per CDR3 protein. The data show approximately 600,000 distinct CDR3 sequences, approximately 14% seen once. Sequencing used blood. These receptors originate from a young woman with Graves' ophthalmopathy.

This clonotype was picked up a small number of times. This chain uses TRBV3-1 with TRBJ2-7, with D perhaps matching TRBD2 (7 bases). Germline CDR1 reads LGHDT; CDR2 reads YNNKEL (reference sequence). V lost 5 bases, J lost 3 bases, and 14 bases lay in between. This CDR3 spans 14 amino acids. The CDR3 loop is CASSSGGPSYEQYF. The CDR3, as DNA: TGTGCCAGCAGCTCCGGGGGGCCGAGCTACGAGCAGTACTTC.

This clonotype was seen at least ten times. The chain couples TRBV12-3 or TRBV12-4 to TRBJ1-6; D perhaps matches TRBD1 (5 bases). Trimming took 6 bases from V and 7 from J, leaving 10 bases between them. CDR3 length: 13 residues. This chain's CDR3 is CASREGQNSPLHF. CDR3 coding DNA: TGTGCCAGCAGAGAGGGGCAAAATTCACCCCTCCACTTT.

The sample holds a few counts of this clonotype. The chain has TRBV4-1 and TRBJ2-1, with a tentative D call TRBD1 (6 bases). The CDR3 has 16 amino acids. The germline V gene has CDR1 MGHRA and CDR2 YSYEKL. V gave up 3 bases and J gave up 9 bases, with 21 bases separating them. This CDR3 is CASSQPTGKKNSEQFF. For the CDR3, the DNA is TGCGCCAGCAGCCAGCCGACAGGTAAAAAGAACAGTGAGCAGTTCTTC.

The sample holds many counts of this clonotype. The chain's CDR3 is CASSSSGTSYEQYF. The DNA of the CDR3 is TGTGCCAGCAGCTCCTCCGGGACTAGCTACGAGCAGTACTTC. This chain joins TRBV11-3 and TRBJ2-7, with 8 bases aligning to TRBD2. CDR1 is SGHNT, CDR2 YENEEA, per germline. This CDR3 spans 14 amino acids. V was clipped by 4 bases and J by 3 bases; unmatched bases: 5. Together with reference TRBV11-3 and TRBJ2-7, the CDR3 gives the full variable domain: EAGVVQSPRYKIIEKKQPVAFWCNPISGHNTLYWYLQNLGQGPELLIRYENEEAVDDSQLPKDRFSAERLKGVDSTLKIQPAELGDSAVYLCASSSSGTSYEQYFGPGTRLTVT.

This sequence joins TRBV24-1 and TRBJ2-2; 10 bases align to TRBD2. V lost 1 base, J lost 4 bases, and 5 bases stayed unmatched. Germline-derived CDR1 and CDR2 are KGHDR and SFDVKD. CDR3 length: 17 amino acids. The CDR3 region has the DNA TGTGCCACCAGTGATTTAGGACTAGCGGAGCGCACCGGGGAGCTGTTTTTT. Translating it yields CATSDLGLAERTGELFF.

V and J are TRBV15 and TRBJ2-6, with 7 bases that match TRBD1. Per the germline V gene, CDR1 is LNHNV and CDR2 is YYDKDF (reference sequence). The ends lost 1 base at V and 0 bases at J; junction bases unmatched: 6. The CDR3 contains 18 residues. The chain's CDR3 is CATSRARDSLSGANVLTF. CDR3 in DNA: TGTGCCACCAGCAGAGCTCGGGACAGTCTCTCTGGGGCCAACGTCCTGACTTTC.

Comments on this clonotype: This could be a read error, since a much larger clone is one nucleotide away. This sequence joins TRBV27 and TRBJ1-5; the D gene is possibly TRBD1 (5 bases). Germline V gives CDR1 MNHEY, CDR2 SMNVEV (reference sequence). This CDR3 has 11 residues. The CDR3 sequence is CASGANQPRHF. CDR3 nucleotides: TGTGCCAGCGGGGCCAATCAGCCCCGGCATTTT.

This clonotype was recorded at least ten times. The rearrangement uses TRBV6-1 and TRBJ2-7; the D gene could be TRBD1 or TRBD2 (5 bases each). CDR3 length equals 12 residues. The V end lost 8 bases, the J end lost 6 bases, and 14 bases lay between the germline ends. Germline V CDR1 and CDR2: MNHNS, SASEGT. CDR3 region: CASLGTRGEQYF. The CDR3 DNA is TGTGCCAGCCTTGGGACGAGAGGCGAGCAGTACTTC.

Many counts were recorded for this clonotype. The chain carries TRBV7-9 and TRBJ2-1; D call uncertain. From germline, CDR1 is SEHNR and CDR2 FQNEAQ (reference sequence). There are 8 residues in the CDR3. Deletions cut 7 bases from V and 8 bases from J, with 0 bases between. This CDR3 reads CASNEQFF. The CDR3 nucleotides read TGTGCCAGCAATGAGCAGTTCTTC.

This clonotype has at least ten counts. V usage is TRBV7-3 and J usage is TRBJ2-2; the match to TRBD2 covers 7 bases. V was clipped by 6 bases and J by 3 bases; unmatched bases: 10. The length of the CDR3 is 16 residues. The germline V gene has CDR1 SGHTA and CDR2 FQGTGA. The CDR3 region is CASRHGASGDTGELFF. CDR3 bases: TGTGCCAGCAGACACGGTGCTAGCGGAGACACCGGGGAGCTGTTTTTT.

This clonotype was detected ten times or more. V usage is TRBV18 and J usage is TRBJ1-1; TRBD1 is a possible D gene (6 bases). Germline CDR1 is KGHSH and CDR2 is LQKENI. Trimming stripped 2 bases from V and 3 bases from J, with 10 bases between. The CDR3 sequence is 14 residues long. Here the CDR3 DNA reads TGTGCCAGCTCACCAACAGGGTCGGACACTGAAGCTTTCTTT. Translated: CASSPTGSDTEAFF.

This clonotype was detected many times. CDR3 DNA sequence: TGTGCCAGCAGTGGAGCGGGAGACTACAATGAGCAGTTCTTC. It encodes CASSGAGDYNEQFF. The chain employs TRBV11-2 and TRBJ2-1, with 8 bases that match TRBD2. This CDR3 has 14 residues. CDR1 and CDR2 (germline): SGHAT, FQNNGV. V was clipped by 6 bases and J by 3 bases; unmatched bases: 4.

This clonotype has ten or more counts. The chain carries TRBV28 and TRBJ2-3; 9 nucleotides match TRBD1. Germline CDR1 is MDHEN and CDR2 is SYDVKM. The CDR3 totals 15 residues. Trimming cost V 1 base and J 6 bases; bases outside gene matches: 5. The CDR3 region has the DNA TGTGCCAGCAGTTTATTCGGACAGGGGCTCGATACGCAGTATTTT. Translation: CASSLFGQGLDTQYF.

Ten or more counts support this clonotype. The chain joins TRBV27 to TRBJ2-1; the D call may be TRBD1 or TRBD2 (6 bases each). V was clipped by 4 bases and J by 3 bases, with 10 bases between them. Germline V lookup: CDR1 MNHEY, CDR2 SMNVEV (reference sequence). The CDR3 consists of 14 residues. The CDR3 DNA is TGTGCCAGCAGTTCCAGGGGACTCTACAATGAGCAGTTCTTC. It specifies CASSSRGLYNEQFF.

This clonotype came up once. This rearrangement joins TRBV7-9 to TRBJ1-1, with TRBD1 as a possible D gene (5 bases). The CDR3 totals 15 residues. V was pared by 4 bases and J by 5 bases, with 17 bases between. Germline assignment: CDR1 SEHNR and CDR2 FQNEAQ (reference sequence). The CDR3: CASSSASGGGTEAFF. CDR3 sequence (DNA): TGTGCCAGCAGCTCCGCTAGCGGGGGAGGGACTGAAGCTTTCTTT.

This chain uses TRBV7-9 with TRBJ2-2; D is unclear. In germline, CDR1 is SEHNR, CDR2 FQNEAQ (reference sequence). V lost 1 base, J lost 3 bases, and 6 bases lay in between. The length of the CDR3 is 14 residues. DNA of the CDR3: TGTGCCAGCAGCTTAGGATCTGACACCGGGGAGCTGTTTTTT. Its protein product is CASSLGSDTGELFF.

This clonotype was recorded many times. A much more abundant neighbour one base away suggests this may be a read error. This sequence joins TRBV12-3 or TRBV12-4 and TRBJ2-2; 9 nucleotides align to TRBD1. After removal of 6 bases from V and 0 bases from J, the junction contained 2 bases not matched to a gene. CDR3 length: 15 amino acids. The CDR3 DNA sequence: TGTGCCAGCAGAAGACAGGGGGCGAACACCGGGGAGCTGTTTTTT. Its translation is CASRRQGANTGELFF.

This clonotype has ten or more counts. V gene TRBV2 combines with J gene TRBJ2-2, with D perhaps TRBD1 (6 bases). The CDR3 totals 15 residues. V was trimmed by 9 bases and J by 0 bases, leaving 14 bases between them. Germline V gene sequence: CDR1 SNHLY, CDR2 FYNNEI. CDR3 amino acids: CASNDRFSNTGELFF. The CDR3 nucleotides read TGTGCCAGTAACGACAGGTTCTCGAACACCGGGGAGCTGTTTTTT.

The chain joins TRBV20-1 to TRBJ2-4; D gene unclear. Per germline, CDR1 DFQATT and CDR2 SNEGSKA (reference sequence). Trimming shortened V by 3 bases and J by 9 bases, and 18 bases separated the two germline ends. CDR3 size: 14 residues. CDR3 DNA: TGCAGTGCTAGTGGATCCCGGCGGAAACGCATTCAGTACTTC. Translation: CSASGSRRKRIQYF.

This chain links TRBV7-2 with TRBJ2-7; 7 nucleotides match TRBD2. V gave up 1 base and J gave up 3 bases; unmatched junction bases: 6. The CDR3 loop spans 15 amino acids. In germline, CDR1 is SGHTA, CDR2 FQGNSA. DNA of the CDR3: TGTGCCAGCAGCTTAGTCGGGGGGAAGGGCTACGAGCAGTACTTC. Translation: CASSLVGGKGYEQYF.

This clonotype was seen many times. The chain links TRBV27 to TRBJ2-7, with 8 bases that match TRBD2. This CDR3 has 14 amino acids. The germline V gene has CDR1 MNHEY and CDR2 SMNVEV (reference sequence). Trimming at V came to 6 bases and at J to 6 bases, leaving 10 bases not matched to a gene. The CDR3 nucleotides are TGTGCCAGCAGCCCCGGGAGGGCCCGGGCCGAGCAGTACTTC. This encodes CASSPGRARAEQYF.

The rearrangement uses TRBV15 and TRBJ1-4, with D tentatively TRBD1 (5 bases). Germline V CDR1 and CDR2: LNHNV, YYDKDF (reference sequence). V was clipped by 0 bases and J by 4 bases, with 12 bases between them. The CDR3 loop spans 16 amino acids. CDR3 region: CATSRDGGTLNEKLFF. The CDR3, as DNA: TGTGCCACCAGCAGAGATGGCGGGACCCTTAATGAAAAACTGTTTTTT. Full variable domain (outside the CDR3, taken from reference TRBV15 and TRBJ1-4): DAMVIQNPRYQVTQFGKPVTLSCSQTLNHNVMYWYQQKSSQAPKLLFHYYDKDFNNEADTPDNFQSRRPNTSFCFLDIRSPGLGDTAMYLCATSRDGGTLNEKLFFGSGTQLSVL.

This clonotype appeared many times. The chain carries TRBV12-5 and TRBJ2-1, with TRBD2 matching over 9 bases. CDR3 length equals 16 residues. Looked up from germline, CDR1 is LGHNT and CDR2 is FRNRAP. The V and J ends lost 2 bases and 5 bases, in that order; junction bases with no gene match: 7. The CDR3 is CASGLIAGGGHNEQFF. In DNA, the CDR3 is TGTGCTAGTGGTTTGATTGCGGGAGGGGGGCACAATGAGCAGTTCTTC.

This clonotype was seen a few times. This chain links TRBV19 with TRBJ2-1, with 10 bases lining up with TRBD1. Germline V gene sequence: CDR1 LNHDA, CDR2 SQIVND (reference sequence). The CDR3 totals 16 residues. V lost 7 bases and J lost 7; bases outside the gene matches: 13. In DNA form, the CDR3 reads TGTGCCAGTAACCCGGGACAGGGGTTCGGGTGGAATGAGCAGTTCTTC. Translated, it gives CASNPGQGFGWNEQFF.

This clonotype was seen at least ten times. The CDR3: CASSLTLGARNEQFF. DNA for the CDR3: TGTGCCAGCAGCTTAACTCTAGGGGCCCGCAATGAGCAGTTCTTC. This chain joins TRBV7-9 and TRBJ2-1; TRBD1 might be the D (5 bases). V dropped 2 bases and J dropped 6 bases, with 14 bases sitting between them. Germline assignment: CDR1 SEHNR and CDR2 FQNEAQ (reference sequence). CDR3 size: 15 residues.

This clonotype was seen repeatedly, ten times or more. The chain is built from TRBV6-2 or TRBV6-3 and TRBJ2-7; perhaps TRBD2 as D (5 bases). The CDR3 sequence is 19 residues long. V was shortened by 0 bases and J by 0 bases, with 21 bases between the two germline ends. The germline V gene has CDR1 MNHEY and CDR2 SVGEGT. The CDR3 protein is CASSYSTVLRPGSSYEQYF. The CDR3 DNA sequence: TGTGCCAGCAGTTACTCCACAGTGCTCCGGCCGGGGAGCTCCTACGAGCAGTACTTC.

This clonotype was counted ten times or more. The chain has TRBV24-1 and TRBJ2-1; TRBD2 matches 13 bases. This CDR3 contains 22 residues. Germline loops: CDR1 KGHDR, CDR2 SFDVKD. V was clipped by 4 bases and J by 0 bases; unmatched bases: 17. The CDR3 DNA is TGTGCCACCAGTGACCCCATGGGGGCGGGACTAGCGGGAAGAAGCTCCTACAATGAGCAGTTCTTC. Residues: CATSDPMGAGLAGRSSYNEQFF.